This entry concerns a single T cell receptor beta chain. Its antigen is not known. The source of the sample is a study of cytomegalovirus exposure and HLA in healthy donors. In nominal health when sampled, donors likely had unrecorded immune exposures nonetheless. PCR employed 60 Vbeta and 13 Jbeta primers. Repertoires were generated with immunoSEQ multiplex PCR, while TCRdb's copy carries only in-frame clones and drops some. Recorded for this sample: 200,000 or so clones. Whole-study results and caveats: TCR beta chain V- and J-gene trimming was linked, in a later analysis, to a missense variant in DCLRE1C.

The ends lost 3 bases at V and 7 bases at J; junction bases unmatched: 8. From germline, CDR1 is SEHNR and CDR2 FQNEAQ (reference sequence). The CDR3 loop spans 16 amino acids. Sample: PBMCs. The receptor was isolated from a boy younger than 18 in good health and CMV-seronegative. The rearrangement uses TRBV7-9 and TRBJ2-1, with TRBD2 identical over 11 bases. CDR3 residues: CASSLATSGGGNEQFF. The CDR3 region has the DNA TGTGCCAGCAGCTTGGCTACTAGCGGGGGAGGTAATGAGCAGTTCTTC.